This TCR beta chain was captured in a study of blood T cell repertoires in COVID-19. Produced via immunoSEQ multiplex PCR; TCRdb's table is partial and in-frame only. In the table there are some 400,000 clones, over 75% of which are singletons. J lost 4 bases, V lost 6 bases, and 8 bases had no gene match. The germline gives CDR1 SGHAT, CDR2 FQDESV (reference sequence). CDR3 length: 14 residues. The Seattle site enrolled patients during active infection and followed them longitudinally. V and J are TRBV11-1 and TRBJ2-7, with 8 bases aligning to TRBD2. The sequence was obtained from a woman in her twenties or thirties with COVID-19, enrolled during active disease. Sequences were obtained from peripheral blood. As DNA, the CDR3 is TGTGCCAGCAGACGAGCGGGAGAAGGTTACGAGCAGTACTTC. Its translation is CASRRAGEGYEQYF.